Each of the 17 T cell receptor beta chains below was sequenced from the same sample in a study of cytomegalovirus exposure and HLA in healthy donors. The study ran its PCR with 60 Vbeta and 13 Jbeta primers. Sequencing was performed with immunoSEQ multiplex PCR; in TCRdb, only in-frame clones are kept and a portion is missing. The profile shows fewer than 140,000 clones, less than 80% of them singletons. Sequenced input: PBMCs. The receptors were sampled from a man between 60 and 70 years old in good health and CMV-seronegative.

The chain employs TRBV19 and TRBJ1-2, with D hard to call. V lost 5 bases, J lost 0 bases, and 4 bases lay in between. The germline V gene has CDR1 LNHDA and CDR2 SQIVND (reference sequence). This CDR3 region has 12 residues. The CDR3 loop reads CASSGANYGYTF. CDR3 bases: TGTGCCAGTAGTGGAGCTAACTATGGCTACACCTTC.

V and J are TRBV5-1 and TRBJ1-1; 7 positions agree with TRBD1. Trimming at V came to 4 bases and at J to 5 bases, leaving 14 bases not matched to a gene. CDR3 length: 16 residues. Germline values: CDR1 SGHRS, CDR2 YFSETQ. In DNA form, the CDR3 reads TGCGCCAGCAGCCAGCAAGGGGGCAGGGGGAGGACTGAAGCTTTCTTT. Translating it yields CASSQQGGRGRTEAFF.

The chain is built from TRBV29-1 and TRBJ1-1; a weak D match, TRBD1 (5 bases). Deletions cut 7 bases from V and 0 bases from J, with 12 bases between. Germline CDR1 is SQVTM and CDR2 is ANQGSEA. CDR3 length: 13 amino acids. CDR3 coding DNA: TGCAGCGCTCGTAAGGGGATGAACACTGAAGCTTTCTTT. Translated: CSARKGMNTEAFF. The entire variable domain, with the rest obtained from reference TRBV29-1 and TRBJ1-1, is as follows: SAVISQKPSRDICQRGTSLTIQCQVDSQVTMMFWYRQQPGQSLTLIATANQGSEATYESGFVIDKFPISRPNLTFSTLTVSNMSPEDSSIYLCSARKGMNTEAFFGQGTRLTVV.

V usage is TRBV11-1 and J usage is TRBJ1-2; D is perhaps TRBD1 (5 bases). This CDR3 comprises 14 residues. V was pared by 2 bases and J by 6 bases, with 13 bases between. Looked up from germline, CDR1 is SGHAT and CDR2 is FQDESV (reference sequence). CDR3 in amino acids: CASSLRRGWDGYTF. CDR3 DNA: TGTGCCAGCAGCTTAAGAAGGGGATGGGATGGCTACACCTTC. The full variable domain, its missing parts supplied by reference TRBV11-1 and TRBJ1-2, is EAEVAQSPRYKITEKSQAVAFWCDPISGHATLYWYRQILGQGPELLVQFQDESVVDDSQLPKDRFSAERLKGVDSTLKIQPAELGDSAMYLCASSLRRGWDGYTFGSGTRLTVV.

The genes are TRBV19 and TRBJ2-3; a weak D match, TRBD2 (7 bases). The CDR3 is made up of 16 amino acids. With 0 bases removed from V and 4 bases from J, the gap between germline ends came to 14 bases. Per germline, CDR1 LNHDA and CDR2 SQIVND (reference sequence). The CDR3 region is CASSIDAGAGADTQYF. The CDR3 nucleotides are TGTGCCAGTAGTATAGATGCGGGGGCGGGAGCAGATACGCAGTATTTT.

This chain uses TRBV2 with TRBJ1-2; D is possibly TRBD1 (5 bases). V lost 6 bases and J 8 bases, leaving 22 bases between the germline ends. CDR1 SNHLY and CDR2 FYNNEI come from the germline V gene. The CDR3 contains 15 residues. The CDR3 sequence: CASSLGTPGLGGYTF. CDR3 in DNA: TGTGCCAGCAGCCTAGGGACCCCGGGACTGGGAGGCTACACCTTC.

J is TRBJ1-6 and V is TRBV5-6; TRBD1 is a possible D gene (5 bases). Germline CDR1 and CDR2: SGHDT and YYEEEE. The V and J ends lost 3 bases and 4 bases respectively, with 8 bases between them. This CDR3 region has 14 residues. CDR3 loop: CASSSGQYNSPLHF. Written as DNA, the CDR3 is TGTGCCAGCAGCTCAGGGCAATATAATTCACCCCTCCACTTT.

The J gene is TRBJ2-5, the V gene TRBV5-5; the D gene is possibly TRBD1 (6 bases). In germline, CDR1 is SGHKS, CDR2 YYEKEE (reference sequence). V gave up 2 bases and J gave up 6 bases, with 11 bases separating them. The CDR3 sequence is 13 residues long. This CDR3 reads CASSLQGKKTQYF. CDR3 nucleotide sequence: TGTGCCAGCAGCTTACAGGGCAAGAAGACCCAGTACTTC.

V gene TRBV27 combines with J gene TRBJ1-2; 8 bases match TRBD1. The CDR3 consists of 15 residues. V lost 2 bases to trimming and J lost 7 bases; unmatched junction nucleotides: 9. CDR1 and CDR2 (germline): MNHEY, SMNVEV (reference sequence). CDR3 DNA sequence: TGTGCCAGCAGTTTAAACATTGACAGGGGATCTGGCTACACCTTC. This translates into CASSLNIDRGSGYTF.

The rearrangement uses TRBV6-4 and TRBJ2-1; 7 bases are a match to TRBD1. V gave up 0 bases and J gave up 13 bases; unmatched junction bases: 9. This CDR3 is 14 amino acids long. CDR1 is MRHNA, CDR2 SNTAGT, per germline. Here the CDR3 reads CASSDSGRQGSQFF. The CDR3 DNA sequence: TGTGCCAGCAGTGACTCGGGCCGACAGGGCTCACAGTTCTTC.

The chain joins TRBV6-5 to TRBJ2-1; 7 bases match TRBD1. The germline CDR1 and CDR2 sequences are MNHEY and SVGAGI. The CDR3 has 15 residues. The trim removed 6 bases at V and 7 bases at J, leaving 12 bases unmatched. The CDR3 DNA reads as TGTGCCAGCAGGACAGGGTTTACGGATCGGAATGAGCAGTTCTTC. It specifies CASRTGFTDRNEQFF.

The chain carries TRBV9 and TRBJ1-1; 9 nucleotides match TRBD1. CDR3 length equals 13 residues. Germline V gene data show CDR1 as SGDLS and CDR2 as YYNGEE. V lost 6 bases and J lost 7; bases outside the gene matches: 7. The CDR3 region has the DNA TGTGCCAGCAACTTACAGGGGGCGGGTGAAGCTTTCTTT. This codes for CASNLQGAGEAFF.

This clone was seen once. The chain links TRBV19 to TRBJ2-1; 7 bases are shared with TRBD2. CDR1 is LNHDA and CDR2 is SQIVND in the germline V gene (reference sequence). This CDR3 has 15 amino acids. V shed 4 bases and J 5 bases; nucleotides not matched to a gene: 8. CDR3 sequence: CASSTAGDRNNEQFF. The CDR3 bases are TGTGCCAGTAGTACCGCGGGGGATAGGAACAATGAGCAGTTCTTC.

The chain uses TRBV30 and TRBJ2-7, with D tentatively TRBD1 (5 bases). The V gene's germline CDR1 is GTSNPN and CDR2 SVGIG (reference sequence). The V gene lost 1 base and the J gene lost 3 bases, with 25 bases spanning the gap. The CDR3 extends over 18 amino acids. CDR3 nucleotide sequence: TGTGCCTGGAGTGGACTTTTTGGGGCAGAAAGAAGCTTCTACGAGCAGTACTTC. As protein: CAWSGLFGAERSFYEQYF.

This clone was counted only a few times. The chain recombines TRBV9 with TRBJ2-2; D unresolved. CDR1 and CDR2 from the germline V gene are SGDLS and YYNGEE. V gave up 2 bases and J gave up 8 bases, with 7 bases separating them. The CDR3 extends over 12 amino acids. CDR3 in DNA: TGTGCCAGCAGCGTCCAACAGGGGGAGCTGTTTTTT. It specifies CASSVQQGELFF. The full variable domain, with the rest looked up from reference TRBV9 and TRBJ2-2, is DSGVTQTPKHLITATGQRVTLRCSPRSGDLSVYWYQQSLDQGLQFLIQYYNGEERAKGNILERFSAQQFPDLHSELNLSSLELGDSALYFCASSVQQGELFFGEGSRLTVL.

The chain joins TRBV10-2 to TRBJ2-7; 8 bases agree with TRBD1. This CDR3 has 14 amino acids. With V trimmed by 0 bases and J by 6 bases, 4 bases remained unmatched. Germline lookup yields CDR1 WSHSY and CDR2 SAAADI. The CDR3 here is CASSESRTGSEQYF. CDR3 in DNA: TGCGCCAGCAGTGAGTCCCGGACAGGGAGCGAGCAGTACTTC.

The chain carries TRBV2 and TRBJ1-1, with D maybe TRBD1 (5 bases). V lost 6 bases, J lost 5 bases, and 16 bases lay in between. Germline CDR1 is SNHLY and CDR2 is FYNNEI. This CDR3 contains 14 residues. The CDR3 region is CASREDWGGTEAFF. The CDR3 nucleotides read TGTGCCAGCAGAGAGGATTGGGGGGGTACTGAAGCTTTCTTT.